The source of this T cell receptor beta chain is a study of a mutant IDH1 vaccine in newly diagnosed glioma. Time point in this sample: week 35, safety follow-up. It was 300 ug of mutant IDH1 20-mer peptide that made up each vaccine dose, given with topical imiquimod. The astrocytomas were IDH1-mutant, ATRX-negative, and WHO grade 3 or 4. V was clipped by 1 base and J by 4 bases, with 5 bases between them. This CDR3 contains 12 residues. Looked up from germline, CDR1 is SGHDT and CDR2 is YYEEEE. As regards this clone: The antigen is not known.

Only in-frame clones appear in the TCRdb table, and some are missing; sequencing was by immunoSEQ multiplex PCR. Of 73,000 or so clones in the sample, almost 85% are singletons; the top ten hold about 12%. The material sequenced was PBMCs, taken from a glioma patient whose treatment included an IDH1 peptide vaccine. This clonotype was obtained from a man between 18 and 29 years old with glioma. V usage is TRBV5-6 and J usage is TRBJ2-5; D remains ambiguous. The CDR3 DNA sequence: TGTGCCAGCAGCTTGCTCCCAGAGACCCAGTACTTC. It specifies CASSLLPETQYF.